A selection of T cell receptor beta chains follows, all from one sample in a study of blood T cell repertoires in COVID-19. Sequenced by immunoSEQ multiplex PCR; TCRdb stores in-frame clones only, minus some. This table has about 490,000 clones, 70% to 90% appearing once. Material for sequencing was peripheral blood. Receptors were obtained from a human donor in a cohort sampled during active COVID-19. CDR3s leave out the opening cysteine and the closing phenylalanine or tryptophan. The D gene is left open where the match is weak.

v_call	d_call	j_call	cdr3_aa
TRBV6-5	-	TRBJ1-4	ASSAGGRNEKLF
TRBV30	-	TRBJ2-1	AWRMLGGYNEQF
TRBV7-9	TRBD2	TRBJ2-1	ASSREGLGNNEQF
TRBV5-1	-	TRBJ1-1	ASSLMTESEAF
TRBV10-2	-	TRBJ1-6	ASSESRAPNSPLH
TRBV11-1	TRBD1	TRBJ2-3	ASTPTGVPDTQY
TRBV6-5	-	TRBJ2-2	ATRGGDTGELF
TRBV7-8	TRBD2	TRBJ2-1	ASSSLLAGGPNEQF
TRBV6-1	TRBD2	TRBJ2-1	ASSELAGLYNEQF
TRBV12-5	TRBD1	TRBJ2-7	ASGLVPGTDFSYEQY
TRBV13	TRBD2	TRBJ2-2	ASSEPVGLAIPGELF
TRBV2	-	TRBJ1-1	ASMRRALNTEAF
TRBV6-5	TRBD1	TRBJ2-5	ASPDRGLLGTQY
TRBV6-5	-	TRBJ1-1	ASGKRTANTEAF
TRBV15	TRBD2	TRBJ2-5	ATSPGRGRTQETQY
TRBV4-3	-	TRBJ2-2	ASSQDPQGGTGELF
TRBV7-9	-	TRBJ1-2	ASSLVQGGGYT
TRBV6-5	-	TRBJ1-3	ASTARASGNTIY
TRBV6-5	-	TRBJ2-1	ASSPDSSSYNEQF
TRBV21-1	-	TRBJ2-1	ASYLDRNRNEQF
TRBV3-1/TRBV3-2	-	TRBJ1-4	ASSQDWQENEKLF
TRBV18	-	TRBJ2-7	ASSPRGWDYEQY
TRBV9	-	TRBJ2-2	ASSVAPTWNTGELF
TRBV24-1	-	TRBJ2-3	ATSDLGRLSTDTQY
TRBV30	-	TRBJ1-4	AWSVGATNEKLF
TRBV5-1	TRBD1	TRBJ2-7	ASSLTVGDRGKSVQY
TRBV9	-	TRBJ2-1	ASSVSGDSYNEQF
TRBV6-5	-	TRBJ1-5	ASSYSQGPRQPQH
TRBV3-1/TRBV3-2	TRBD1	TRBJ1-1	ASSQGQINTEAF
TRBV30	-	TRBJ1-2	AWSVGGGGYT
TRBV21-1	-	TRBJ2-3	ASNRTGCHTDTQY
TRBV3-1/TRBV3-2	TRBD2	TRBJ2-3	ASSLRQGSGRAGIDTQY
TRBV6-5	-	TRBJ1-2	ASRGGRGNYGYT
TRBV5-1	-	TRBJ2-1	ASSFDRSSYNEQF
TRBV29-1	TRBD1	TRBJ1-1	SVLTGGNTEAF
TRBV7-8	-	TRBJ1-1	ASSPTGEREAEAF
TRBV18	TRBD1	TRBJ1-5	ASSPGTGGNQPQH
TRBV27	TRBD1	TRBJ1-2	ASSLGQGAGYGYT
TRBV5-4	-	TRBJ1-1	ASSPDGREAEAF
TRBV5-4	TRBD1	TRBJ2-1	ASSYGTGRAYNEQF
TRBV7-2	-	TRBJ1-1	ASSLIRGPEAF
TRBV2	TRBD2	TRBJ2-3	ASQTHHASGGKGRRTDTQY
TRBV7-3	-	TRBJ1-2	ASSPRGLGGGGYT
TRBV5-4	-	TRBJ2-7	ASSPSGGDPYYEQY
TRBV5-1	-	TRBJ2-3	ASSSLAYPDTQY
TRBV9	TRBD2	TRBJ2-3	ASSVGAGGGTDTQY